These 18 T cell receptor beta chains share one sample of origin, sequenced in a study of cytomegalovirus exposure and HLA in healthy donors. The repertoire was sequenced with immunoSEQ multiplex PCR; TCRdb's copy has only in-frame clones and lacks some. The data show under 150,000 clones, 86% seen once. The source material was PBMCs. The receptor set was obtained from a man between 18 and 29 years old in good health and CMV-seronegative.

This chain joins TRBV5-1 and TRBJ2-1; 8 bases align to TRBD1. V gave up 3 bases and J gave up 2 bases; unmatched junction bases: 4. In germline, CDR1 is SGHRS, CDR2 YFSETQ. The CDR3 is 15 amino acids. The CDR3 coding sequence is TGCGCCAGCAGCTCCCGGGACAGGACCTACAATGAGCAGTTCTTC. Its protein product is CASSSRDRTYNEQFF.

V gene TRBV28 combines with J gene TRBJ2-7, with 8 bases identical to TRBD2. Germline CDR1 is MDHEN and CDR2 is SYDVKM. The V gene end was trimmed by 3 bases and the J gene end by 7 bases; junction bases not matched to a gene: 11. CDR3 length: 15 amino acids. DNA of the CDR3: TGTGCCAGCAGTTTGGGTCGGGAGGGCCAGGGAGAGCAGTACTTC. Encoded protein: CASSLGREGQGEQYF.

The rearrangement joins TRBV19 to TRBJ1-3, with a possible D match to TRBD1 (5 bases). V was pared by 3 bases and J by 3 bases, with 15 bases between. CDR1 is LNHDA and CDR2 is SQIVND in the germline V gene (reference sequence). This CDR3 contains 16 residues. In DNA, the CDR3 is TGTGCCAGTAGTATCACATGGGGCAGCCATGGAAACACCATATATTTT. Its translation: CASSITWGSHGNTIYF. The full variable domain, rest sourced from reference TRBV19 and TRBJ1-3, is DGGITQSPKYLFRKEGQNVTLSCEQNLNHDAMYWYRQDPGQGLRLIYYSQIVNDFQKGDIAEGYSVSREKKESFPLTVTSAQKNPTAFYLCASSITWGSHGNTIYFGEGSWLTVV.

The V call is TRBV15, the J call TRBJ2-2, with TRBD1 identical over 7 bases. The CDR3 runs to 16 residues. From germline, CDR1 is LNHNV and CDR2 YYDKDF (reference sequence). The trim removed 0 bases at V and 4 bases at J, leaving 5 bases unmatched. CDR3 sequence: CATSRERDSRTGELFF. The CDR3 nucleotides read TGTGCCACCAGCAGAGAAAGGGACAGCCGCACCGGGGAGCTGTTTTTT.

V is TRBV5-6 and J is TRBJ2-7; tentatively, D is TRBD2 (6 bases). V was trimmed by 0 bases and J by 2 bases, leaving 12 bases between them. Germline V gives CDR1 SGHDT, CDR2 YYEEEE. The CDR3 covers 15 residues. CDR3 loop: CASSLAGRETYEQYF. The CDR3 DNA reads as TGTGCCAGCAGCTTGGCGGGACGGGAGACCTACGAGCAGTACTTC.

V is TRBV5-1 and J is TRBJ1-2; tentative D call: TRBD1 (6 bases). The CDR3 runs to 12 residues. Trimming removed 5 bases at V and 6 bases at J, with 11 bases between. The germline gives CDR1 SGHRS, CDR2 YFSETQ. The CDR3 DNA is TGCGCCAGCAGACATCCAGGGGATGGCTACACCTTC. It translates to CASRHPGDGYTF.

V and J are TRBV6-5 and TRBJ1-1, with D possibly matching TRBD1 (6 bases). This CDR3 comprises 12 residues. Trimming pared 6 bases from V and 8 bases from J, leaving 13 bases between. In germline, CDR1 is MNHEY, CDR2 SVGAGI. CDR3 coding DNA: TGTGCCAGCAGCCGAGGACAGAAAGAAGCTTTCTTT. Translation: CASSRGQKEAFF.

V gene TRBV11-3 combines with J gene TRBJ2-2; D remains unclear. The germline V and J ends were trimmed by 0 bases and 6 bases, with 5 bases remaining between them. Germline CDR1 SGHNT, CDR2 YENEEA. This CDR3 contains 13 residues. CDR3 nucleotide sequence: TGTGCCAGCAGCTTAGATGCGGCCGGGGAGCTGTTTTTT. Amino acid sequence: CASSLDAAGELFF.

CDR3 DNA: TGTGCCAGCAGTCAACCGACAGATAGCAATCAGCCCCAGCATTTT. Translated, it gives CASSQPTDSNQPQHF. The chain is built from TRBV28 and TRBJ1-5; D is perhaps TRBD1 (5 bases). The germline V gene encodes CDR1 MDHEN and CDR2 SYDVKM. The V gene lost 5 bases and the J gene lost 0 bases, with 11 bases spanning the gap. The CDR3 is 15 amino acids.

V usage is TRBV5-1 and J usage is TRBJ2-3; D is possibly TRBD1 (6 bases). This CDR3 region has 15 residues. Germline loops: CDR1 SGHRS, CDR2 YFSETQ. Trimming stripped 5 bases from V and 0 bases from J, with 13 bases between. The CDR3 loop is CASRGQTSSTDTQYF. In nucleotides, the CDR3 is TGCGCCAGCAGAGGACAGACCTCTAGCACAGATACGCAGTATTTT.

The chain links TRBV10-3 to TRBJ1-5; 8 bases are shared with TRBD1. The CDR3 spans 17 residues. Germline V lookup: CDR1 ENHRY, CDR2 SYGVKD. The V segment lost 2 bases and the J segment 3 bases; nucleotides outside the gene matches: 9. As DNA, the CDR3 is TGTGCCATCAGTGAGGGCGGACAGGGTACATCCAATCAGCCCCAGCATTTT. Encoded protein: CAISEGGQGTSNQPQHF.

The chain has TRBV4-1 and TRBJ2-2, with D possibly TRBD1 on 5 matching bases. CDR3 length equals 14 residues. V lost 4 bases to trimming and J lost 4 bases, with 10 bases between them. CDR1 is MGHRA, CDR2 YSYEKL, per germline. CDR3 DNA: TGCGCCAGCAGCCTCAGGGATCGCACCGGGGAGCTGTTTTTT. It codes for CASSLRDRTGELFF.

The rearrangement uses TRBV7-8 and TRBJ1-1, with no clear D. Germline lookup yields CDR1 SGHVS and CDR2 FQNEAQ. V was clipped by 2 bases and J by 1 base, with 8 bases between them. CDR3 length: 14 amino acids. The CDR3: CASSLQSANTEAFF. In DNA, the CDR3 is TGTGCCAGCAGCTTACAAAGCGCGAACACTGAAGCTTTCTTT.

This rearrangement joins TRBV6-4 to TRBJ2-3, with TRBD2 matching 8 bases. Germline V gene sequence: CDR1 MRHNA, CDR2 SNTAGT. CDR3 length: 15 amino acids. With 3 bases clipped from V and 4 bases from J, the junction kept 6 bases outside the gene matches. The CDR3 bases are TGTGCCAGCAGTGAAACCGGGGGGGGGCCAGATACGCAGTATTTT. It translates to CASSETGGGPDTQYF.

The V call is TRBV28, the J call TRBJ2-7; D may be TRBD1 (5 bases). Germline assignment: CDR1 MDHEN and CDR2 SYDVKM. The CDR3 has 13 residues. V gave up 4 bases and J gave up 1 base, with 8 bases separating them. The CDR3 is CASSSRVSYEQYF. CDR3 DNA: TGTGCCAGCAGTTCCAGGGTATCCTACGAGCAGTACTTC.

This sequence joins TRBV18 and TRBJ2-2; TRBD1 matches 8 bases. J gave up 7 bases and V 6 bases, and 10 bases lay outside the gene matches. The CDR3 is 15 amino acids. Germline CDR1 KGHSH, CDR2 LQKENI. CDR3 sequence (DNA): TGTGCCAGCTCGACAGCAGGGGGCGCCGACGGGGAGCTGTTTTTT. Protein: CASSTAGGADGELFF.

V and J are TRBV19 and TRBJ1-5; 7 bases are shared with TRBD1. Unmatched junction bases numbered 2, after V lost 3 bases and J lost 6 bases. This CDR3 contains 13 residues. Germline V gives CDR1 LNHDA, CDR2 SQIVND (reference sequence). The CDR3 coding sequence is TGTGCCAGTAGTATCGACAGGGCTCAGCCCCAGCATTTT. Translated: CASSIDRAQPQHF. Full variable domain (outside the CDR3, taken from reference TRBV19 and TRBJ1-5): DGGITQSPKYLFRKEGQNVTLSCEQNLNHDAMYWYRQDPGQGLRLIYYSQIVNDFQKGDIAEGYSVSREKKESFPLTVTSAQKNPTAFYLCASSIDRAQPQHFGDGTRLSIL.

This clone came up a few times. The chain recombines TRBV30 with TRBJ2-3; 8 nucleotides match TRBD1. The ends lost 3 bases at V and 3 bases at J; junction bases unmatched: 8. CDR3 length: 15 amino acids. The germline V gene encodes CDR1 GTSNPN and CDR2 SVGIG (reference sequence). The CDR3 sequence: CAWSAGGWGTDTQYF. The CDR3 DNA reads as TGTGCCTGGAGCGCAGGGGGCTGGGGAACAGATACGCAGTATTTT.